These 6 T cell receptor beta chains originate from one sample sequenced in a study of shared clonotypes between healthy human individuals. TCRdb keeps only in-frame clones here, not all; method: immunoSEQ multiplex PCR. The table has more than 200,000 clones, under 80% seen once. The sequenced sample consisted of memory CD4+ T cells sorted from blood. As for subset: CD45RA-negative fraction. Receptors originate from a man aged 25 to 45 in good health.

In its sample, this clone was seen many times. The V and J genes are TRBV7-2 and TRBJ1-2; 8 positions match TRBD1. V gave up 8 bases and J gave up 5 bases; unmatched junction bases: 7. Germline V gene sequence: CDR1 SGHTA, CDR2 FQGNSA. CDR3 size: 13 residues. The CDR3 region is CASQDRAGYGYTF. The CDR3 coding sequence is TGTGCCAGCCAGGACAGGGCGGGGTATGGCTACACCTTC.

This clone was seen at least ten times. The chain uses TRBV10-1 and TRBJ2-1; TRBD2 matches 10 bases. With 1 base clipped from V and 6 bases from J, the junction kept 9 bases outside the gene matches. The CDR3 contains 17 residues. CDR1 and CDR2 from the germline V gene are WNHNN and SYGVQD (reference sequence). The CDR3 DNA reads TGCGCCAGCAGTGAGTTTGGGAATAGCGGGAGGCCCAATGAGCAGTTCTTC. Translating it yields CASSEFGNSGRPNEQFF.

The rearrangement links TRBV6-5 to TRBJ1-1, with 7 bases matching TRBD1. Germline loops: CDR1 MNHEY, CDR2 SVGAGI. The CDR3 runs to 15 residues. With V trimmed by 3 bases and J by 0 bases, 4 bases remained unmatched. The CDR3, as DNA: TGTGCCAGCAGTTATCAGGGACAGATGAACACTGAAGCTTTCTTT. Amino acid sequence: CASSYQGQMNTEAFF.

The chain carries TRBV11-2 and TRBJ2-5, with 10 bases that match TRBD2. V shed 5 bases, J shed 5 bases, and the junction held 8 bases outside the gene matches. This CDR3 has 15 amino acids. Germline V gene data show CDR1 as SGHAT and CDR2 as FQNNGV. CDR3 in amino acids: CASSLSGRPGETQYF. The CDR3 bases are TGTGCCAGCAGCCTTAGCGGGAGGCCGGGCGAGACCCAGTACTTC.

J is TRBJ2-1 and V is TRBV6-1; 7 bases are shared with TRBD1. V lost 2 bases, J lost 0 bases, and 1 base stayed unmatched. Germline CDR1 MNHNS, CDR2 SASEGT. The CDR3 has 15 amino acids. The CDR3 spells CASSEWDSSYNEQFF. The CDR3, as DNA: TGTGCCAGCAGTGAATGGGACAGCTCCTACAATGAGCAGTTCTTC.

This clone was detected only a few times. The CDR3 DNA is TGTGCCACCAGCAGAGGGGGCCTAGCGGCCAATGAGCAGTTCTTC. The encoded protein is CATSRGGLAANEQFF. The chain carries TRBV15 and TRBJ2-1; 7 positions agree with TRBD2. After removal of 1 base from V and 6 bases from J, the junction contained 6 bases not matched to a gene. Germline loops: CDR1 LNHNV, CDR2 YYDKDF (reference sequence). This CDR3 comprises 15 residues.